This passage covers 6 T cell receptor beta chains from one sample sequenced in a study of vaccination and CD4 T cells after COVID-19. Indicated treatment: roughly ten-day PBMC culture with coronavirus spike peptide pools or control peptides (ViraFEST assay). These receptors lack a known antigen. Sequenced with the Oncomine TCR Beta short-read assay was DNA taken from cultured CD4+ T cells. TCRdb passed the PCR reads through MiXCR, listing each CDR3 protein once. The sample has about 20,000 distinct CDR3 sequences; 38% are singletons. The sequenced sample was CD4+ T cells from blood, cultured in vitro, obtained before SARS-CoV-2 vaccination. These receptors all stem from a human donor who received a COVID-19 vaccine.

This chain connects TRBV20-1 to TRBJ1-2; D remains ambiguous. The V gene lost 0 bases and the J gene lost 6 bases, with 8 bases spanning the gap. The CDR3 is 12 amino acids. CDR1 and CDR2 from the germline V gene are DFQATT and SNEGSKA (reference sequence). The CDR3: CSAREGGNGYTF. For the CDR3, the DNA is TGCAGTGCTAGAGAAGGAGGGAATGGCTACACCTTC.

The chain joins TRBV6-1 to TRBJ1-5, with a possible D match to TRBD1 (6 bases). This CDR3 contains 17 residues. The germline CDR1 and CDR2 sequences are MNHNS and SASEGT. With 7 bases removed from V and 5 bases from J, the gap between germline ends came to 24 bases. In nucleotides, the CDR3 is TGTGCCAGCACCTCATGGAGGGGAGGGGGGGAATATCAGCCCCAGCATTTT. It is translated as CASTSWRGGGEYQPQHF.

V and J are TRBV20-1 and TRBJ1-5; D not resolved. Trimming cost V 8 bases and J 2 bases, with 19 bases left between them. This CDR3 spans 15 amino acids. Germline CDR1 DFQATT, CDR2 SNEGSKA (reference sequence). CDR3 loop: CSPTPLPIGNQPQHF. In DNA form, the CDR3 reads TGCAGTCCCACCCCGCTTCCGATCGGCAATCAGCCCCAGCATTTT.

The sample holds one count of this clonotype. J is TRBJ2-3 and V is TRBV5-1, with 10 nucleotides matching TRBD2. Germline loops: CDR1 SGHRS, CDR2 YFSETQ. The length of the CDR3 is 15 residues. Trimming at V came to 1 base and at J to 5 bases, leaving 4 bases not matched to a gene. The DNA of the CDR3 is TGCGCCAGCAGCTTGCTAGCTAGCGGGGGAGATACGCAGTATTTT. The encoded protein is CASSLLASGGDTQYF.

This clonotype was detected a few times. The chain carries TRBV5-1 and TRBJ1-2; D is ambiguous. CDR1 and CDR2 from the germline V gene are SGHRS and YFSETQ. V gave up 4 bases and J gave up 4 bases, with 11 bases separating them. The length of the CDR3 is 13 residues. Written as DNA, the CDR3 is TGCGCCAGCAGCCCGGCAGAGGGCTATGGCTACACCTTC. Amino acids: CASSPAEGYGYTF.

The genes are TRBV6-1 and TRBJ2-7; 8 nucleotides match TRBD1. Losses at the gene ends were 7 bases for V and 1 base for J; bases not matched to a gene: 6. The CDR3 has 14 residues. The V gene's germline CDR1 is MNHNS and CDR2 SASEGT. The CDR3 loop is CASILGQGSYEQYF. The CDR3 bases are TGTGCCAGCATTTTAGGACAGGGTTCCTACGAGCAGTACTTC.